One sample yielded the 24 T cell receptor beta chains listed below, sequenced in a study of OX40 agonist ivuxolimab in advanced cancers. Only in-frame clones appear in the TCRdb table, and some are missing; sequencing was by immunoSEQ multiplex PCR. Of approximately 46,000 clones in the sample, 70% to 80% are singletons; the top ten hold over 2%. Material: CD4+ or CD8+ T cells sorted from blood, obtained in a trial of the OX40 agonist ivuxolimab. These receptors all stem from an adult with an advanced solid tumor such as melanoma, head and neck, liver or kidney cancer.

This chain joins TRBV28 and TRBJ1-2; 11 positions agree with TRBD1. CDR3 length equals 15 residues. V dropped 3 bases and J dropped 5; count of bases not matched to a gene: 5. Germline assignment: CDR1 MDHEN and CDR2 SYDVKM. The CDR3 nucleotides read TGTGCCAGCAGTTTCAGCGGGACAGGGGGTTATGGCTACACCTTC. It yields the protein CASSFSGTGGYGYTF.

This chain uses TRBV4-2 with TRBJ1-1; 10 bases line up with TRBD1. Germline-derived CDR1 and CDR2 are LGHNA and YNFKEQ. V shed 4 bases, J shed 10 bases, and the junction held 12 bases outside the gene matches. The CDR3 totals 15 residues. The CDR3 nucleotides are TGTGCCAGCAGCCTACCGGGACAGGGGATTAATCGAGCTTTCTTT. This sequence encodes CASSLPGQGINRAFF.

The V and J genes are TRBV5-1 and TRBJ2-2; possible D gene TRBD2, 5 bases. The CDR3 spans 16 residues. CDR1 and CDR2 (germline): SGHRS, YFSETQ. The germline V and J ends were trimmed by 0 bases and 4 bases, with 13 bases remaining between them. The CDR3 bases are TGCGCCAGCAGCTTGGCCCCGGGAAGAACCACCGGGGAGCTGTTTTTT. It codes for CASSLAPGRTTGELFF.

Comments on this clone: At one boundary the junction diverges from the germline segment, which might be a read error. The J gene is TRBJ2-3, the V gene TRBV7-7, with D unclear. CDR3 size: 13 residues. CDR1 and CDR2 from the germline V gene are SSHAT and FNYEAQ (reference sequence). The CDR3 loop reads CASSLSEADTQYF. Written as DNA, the CDR3 is TGTGCTAGCAGCTTATCAGAGGCGGATACGCAGTATTTT.

This clone is labeled as medium-sized (0.01 to 0.1%). The chain combines TRBV5-1 with TRBJ2-2; D unclear. This CDR3 has 11 amino acids. Trimming stripped 0 bases from V and 6 bases from J, with 0 bases between. Germline CDR1 and CDR2: SGHRS and YFSETQ. The CDR3 reads CASSLAGELFF. As DNA, the CDR3 is TGCGCCAGCAGCTTGGCCGGGGAGCTGTTTTTT.

This rearrangement joins TRBV5-4 to TRBJ2-2; D is undetermined. The germline V gene has CDR1 SGHNT and CDR2 YYREEE (reference sequence). The CDR3 is made up of 16 amino acids. V was pared by 4 bases and J by 3 bases, with 16 bases between. CDR3 sequence: CASSTGGPRYTGELFF. The DNA for the CDR3 is TGTGCCAGCAGCACCGGTGGGCCCCGGTACACCGGGGAGCTGTTTTTT. Looking up the rest from reference TRBV5-4 and TRBJ2-2 gives the full variable domain: ETGVTQSPTHLIKTRGQQVTLRCSSQSGHNTVSWYQQALGQGPQFIFQYYREEENGRGNFPPRFSGLQFPNYSSELNVNALELDDSALYLCASSTGGPRYTGELFFGEGSRLTVL.

The rearrangement joins TRBV28 to TRBJ2-7, with 10 bases matching TRBD1. Germline assignment: CDR1 MDHEN and CDR2 SYDVKM. After removal of 4 bases from V and 3 bases from J, the junction contained 0 bases not matched to a gene. CDR3 length: 13 amino acids. The CDR3 loop reads CASSWDRGYEQYF. The CDR3 coding sequence is TGTGCCAGCAGTTGGGACAGGGGCTACGAGCAGTACTTC.

This chain joins TRBV29-1 and TRBJ2-1, with 7 positions matching TRBD1. V lost 4 bases, J lost 6 bases, and 6 bases stayed unmatched. The CDR3 extends over 13 amino acids. Germline CDR1 SQVTM, CDR2 ANQGSEA. CDR3 sequence reads: CSVVKPGGNEQFF. DNA for the CDR3: TGCAGCGTTGTGAAACCAGGGGGCAATGAGCAGTTCTTC.

The rearrangement joins TRBV7-2 to TRBJ2-2; 7 positions match TRBD2. CDR3 length: 15 residues. The trim removed 0 bases at V and 4 bases at J, leaving 2 bases unmatched. From germline, CDR1 is SGHTA and CDR2 FQGNSA. DNA for the CDR3: TGTGCCAGCAGCTTAGCGGGAGGGGCCACCGGGGAGCTGTTTTTT. It is translated as CASSLAGGATGELFF.

A word on this clone: The junction and the germline gene differ at one end; a read error may be behind it. V usage is TRBV10-3 and J usage is TRBJ2-7, with 8 bases that match TRBD1. CDR1 and CDR2 (germline): ENHRY, SYGVKD. This CDR3 region has 14 residues. CDR3 nucleotides: TGTGCCAGCAGTGTTCAGGGGGCCCCCTACGAGCAGTACTTC. Translating it yields CASSVQGAPYEQYF.

This chain connects TRBV20-1 to TRBJ1-1; D possibly corresponds to TRBD1 (5 bases). V dropped 7 bases and J dropped 10 bases, with 13 bases sitting between them. The germline V gene encodes CDR1 DFQATT and CDR2 SNEGSKA (reference sequence). The CDR3 totals 10 residues. The CDR3 is CSEASQGAFF. The CDR3 region has the DNA TGCAGTGAGGCCAGCCAGGGAGCTTTCTTT.

The chain carries TRBV10-3 and TRBJ2-1; maybe TRBD2 (5 bases). CDR3 length: 17 residues. Germline CDR1 is ENHRY and CDR2 is SYGVKD. Trimming stripped 10 bases from V and 1 base from J, with 23 bases between. Here the CDR3 DNA reads TGTGCCACCCGAGGGCGTCAGTTACGGGGATCCTACAATGAGCAGTTCTTC. It encodes CATRGRQLRGSYNEQFF.

In this sample, this clone turned up a few times. This chain joins TRBV7-8 and TRBJ2-5, with D unclear. Germline assignment: CDR1 SGHVS and CDR2 FQNEAQ. V shed 5 bases and J shed 2 bases, with 3 bases lying between them. There are 11 residues in the CDR3. CDR3 sequence: CASSPQETQYF. For the CDR3, the DNA is TGTGCCAGCAGCCCACAAGAGACCCAGTACTTC.

The CDR3 protein is CASSQGLGDTQYF. In nucleotides, the CDR3 is TGTGCCAGCAGCCAAGGGCTAGGGGATACGCAGTATTTT. The chain is built from TRBV14 and TRBJ2-3; no reliable D call. Trimming cost V 1 base and J 6 bases, with 8 bases left between them. CDR3 length equals 13 residues. Germline V gene sequence: CDR1 SGHDN, CDR2 FVKESK.

This clone was detected a few times. The chain uses TRBV4-1 and TRBJ1-6, with 7 bases aligning to TRBD1. The CDR3 has 17 amino acids. Germline V CDR1 and CDR2: MGHRA, YSYEKL. V was clipped by 0 bases and J by 12 bases; unmatched bases: 14. CDR3 sequence (DNA): TGCGCCAGCAGCCAAGATCGCTCAGGGGCGCAGGGGGAACCCCTCCACTTT. Amino acids: CASSQDRSGAQGEPLHF.

The chain employs TRBV14 and TRBJ2-7; D could derive from TRBD1 or TRBD2 (5 bases each). Looked up from germline, CDR1 is SGHDN and CDR2 is FVKESK. The CDR3 totals 14 residues. V lost 3 bases to trimming and J lost 5 bases, with 14 bases between them. The CDR3 DNA is TGTGCCAGCAGCCAGATGGGGGTAGGCAACGAGCAGTACTTC. It yields the protein CASSQMGVGNEQYF.

This chain joins TRBV7-9 and TRBJ1-2, with TRBD1 matching 8 bases. This CDR3 has 14 amino acids. Per the germline V gene, CDR1 is SEHNR and CDR2 is FQNEAQ (reference sequence). Trimming cost V 2 bases and J 6 bases; bases outside gene matches: 5. As DNA, the CDR3 is TGTGCCAGCAGCTTAAGTCCACAGGGGGATGGCTACACCTTC. It encodes CASSLSPQGDGYTF.

The chain uses TRBV30 and TRBJ1-5; 7 nucleotides line up with TRBD1. The CDR3 is 17 residues long. Germline V gene lookup returns CDR1 GTSNPN and CDR2 SVGIG (reference sequence). The junction had 10 bases not matched to a gene; V was cut back by 0 bases and J by 2 bases. The CDR3 DNA reads TGTGCCTGGAGTGTACGCACAGGGGTCGGAGGCAATCAGCCCCAGCATTTT. Translation gives CAWSVRTGVGGNQPQHF.

V usage is TRBV4-1 and J usage is TRBJ2-3; 7 positions agree with TRBD2. CDR1 is MGHRA and CDR2 is YSYEKL in the germline V gene. The CDR3 contains 17 residues. Trimming cost V 1 base and J 3 bases; bases outside gene matches: 10. CDR3 nucleotides: TGCGCCAGCAGCCAAGGGTGGGCGGGAGTTGTAACAGATACGCAGTATTTT. This translates into CASSQGWAGVVTDTQYF.

This chain connects TRBV4-1 to TRBJ2-2; the D gene is possibly TRBD1 (5 bases). From germline, CDR1 is MGHRA and CDR2 YSYEKL. V was clipped by 0 bases and J by 7 bases, with 15 bases between them. The CDR3 spans 16 residues. The CDR3 DNA is TGCGCCAGCAGCCAAGATCGGGTGGGGCCAAGCGGGGAGCTGTTTTTT. As protein: CASSQDRVGPSGELFF.

The chain is built from TRBV5-1 and TRBJ2-3; tentative D call: TRBD1 (6 bases). Germline V gene lookup returns CDR1 SGHRS and CDR2 YFSETQ. Trimming left V 4 bases short and J 2 bases short, with 11 bases between. The CDR3 length is 14 residues. The CDR3 spells CASSLGQYTDTQYF. For the CDR3, the DNA is TGCGCCAGCAGCCTCGGACAGTACACAGATACGCAGTATTTT.

The chain uses TRBV5-1 and TRBJ2-1, with 7 bases that match TRBD2. The length of the CDR3 is 17 residues. J lost 6 bases, V lost 0 bases, and 12 bases had no gene match. Germline V lookup: CDR1 SGHRS, CDR2 YFSETQ. CDR3 DNA sequence: TGCGCCAGCAGCTTGGGGATTAGCGGGTCAAACCTCAATGAGCAGTTCTTC. Its protein is CASSLGISGSNLNEQFF.

V gene TRBV18 combines with J gene TRBJ2-7; D gene ambiguous. The CDR3 extends over 14 amino acids. CDR1 and CDR2 from the germline V gene are KGHSH and LQKENI. Trimming stripped 0 bases from V and 3 bases from J, with 9 bases between. CDR3 residues: CASSPPGLRYEQYF. The CDR3 DNA is TGTGCCAGCTCACCACCGGGTTTGCGCTACGAGCAGTACTTC.

CDR3 bases: TGTGCCAGCAGTACCGGGAGGGATTACGCAGATACGCAGTATTTT. Its protein product is CASSTGRDYADTQYF. The gene calls are TRBV25-1 and TRBJ2-3; TRBD2 aligns across 8 bases. Germline assignment: CDR1 MGHDK and CDR2 SYGVNS. The CDR3 is made up of 15 amino acids. V trimming: 5 bases; J trimming: 4 bases; junction bases outside the gene matches: 8.